The T cell receptor beta chain under discussion was sequenced for a study of Ad26.COV2.S vaccination and SARS-CoV-2 variants. Repertoires were generated with immunoSEQ multiplex PCR, while TCRdb's copy carries only in-frame clones and drops some. Among almost 400,000 clones listed, roughly 90% were seen once. Stated treatment: around 19 received Ad26.COV2.S at low or high dose, single or two shots; five or six received placebo; per-sample allocation not given. Samples were taken on day 63 after the first vaccine or placebo injection. With 6 bases clipped from V and 4 bases from J, the junction kept 6 bases outside the gene matches. Germline values: CDR1 SGHTS, CDR2 YDEGEE. The CDR3 totals 15 residues.

The material sequenced was peripheral blood, taken in a trial of Ad26.COV2.S vaccine versus placebo. The origin of this receptor is a person between 18 and 59 years old who received the Ad26.COV2.S COVID-19 vaccine or a placebo. This chain connects TRBV5-8 to TRBJ2-1; 11 positions agree with TRBD2. In nucleotides, the CDR3 is TGTGCCAGCACACAGGGGACTAGCGGTTACAATGAGCAGTTCTTC. Its protein product is CASTQGTSGYNEQFF.